The sequence of this TCR beta chain was determined in a study of blood T cell repertoires in COVID-19. The Seattle patients joined while their infection was active and were tracked longitudinally afterward. Per the original data handling: It was from reference gene primer amplification that nucleated cell counts were estimated. Sequencing was performed with immunoSEQ multiplex PCR; in TCRdb, only in-frame clones are kept and a portion is missing. The D gene and trimming were derived from the DNA, and the V and J assignments and clone size from that table. There are roughly 100,000 clones in the sample; around nine tenths occur only once, and under 2% lies in the top ten. Germline values: CDR1 SGHTS, CDR2 YDEGEE. The CDR3 is 13 amino acids. Trimming left V 2 bases short and J 10 bases short, with 15 bases between.

This clonotype originated in a woman aged 50 to 65 with COVID-19, enrolled during active disease. Sequenced: peripheral blood. J is TRBJ1-1 and V is TRBV5-8; the D gene is possibly TRBD1 (6 bases). The CDR3 bases are TGTGCCAGCAGCTTTGTAGGGGGGGCAGCAGCTTTCTTT. Amino acid sequence: CASSFVGGAAAFF.